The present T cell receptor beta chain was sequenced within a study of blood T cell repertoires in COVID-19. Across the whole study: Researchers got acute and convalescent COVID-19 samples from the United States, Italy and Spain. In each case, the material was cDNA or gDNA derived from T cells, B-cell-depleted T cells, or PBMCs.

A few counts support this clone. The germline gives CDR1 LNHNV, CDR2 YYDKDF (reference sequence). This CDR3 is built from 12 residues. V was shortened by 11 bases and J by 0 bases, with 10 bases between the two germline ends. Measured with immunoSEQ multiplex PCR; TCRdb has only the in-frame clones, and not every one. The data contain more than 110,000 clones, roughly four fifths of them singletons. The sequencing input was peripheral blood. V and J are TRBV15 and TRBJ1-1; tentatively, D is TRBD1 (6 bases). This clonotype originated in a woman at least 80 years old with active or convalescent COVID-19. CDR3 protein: CAAGALNTEAFF. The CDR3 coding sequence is TGTGCCGCAGGGGCCTTGAACACTGAAGCTTTCTTT.